The 4 T cell receptor beta chains given below trace back to one sample, sequenced in a study of T cell responses to AZD1222 COVID-19 vaccine. Libraries were prepared by immunoSEQ multiplex PCR; TCRdb keeps only in-frame clonotypes and omits some of them. The table shows roughly 150,000 clones, with roughly nine tenths occurring only once. The specimen was peripheral blood, collected after recovery from COVID-19. These receptors were obtained from an adult who had recovered from COVID-19.

The chain carries TRBV6-5 and TRBJ1-6; no clear D gene. CDR3 length: 15 residues. From germline, CDR1 is MNHEY and CDR2 SVGAGI. Trimming removed 2 bases at V and 8 bases at J, with 13 bases between. CDR3 in amino acids: CASSYMALGDSPLHF. The CDR3 DNA is TGTGCCAGCAGTTACATGGCCTTGGGTGATTCACCCCTCCACTTT.

CDR3 amino acids: CASSPQDRRPSTF. In DNA, the CDR3 is TGCGCCAGCAGCCCCCAGGACCGACGCCCAAGCACCTTC. This chain joins TRBV4-3 and TRBJ1-2; D uncertain. The germline CDR1 and CDR2 sequences are LGHNA and YSLEER. V lost 4 bases, J lost 13 bases, and 19 bases lay in between. The CDR3 is 13 amino acids.

This rearrangement joins TRBV18 to TRBJ2-2, with TRBD1 matching over 7 bases. The CDR3 spans 16 residues. Germline V gene data show CDR1 as KGHSH and CDR2 as LQKENI. V shed 3 bases and J 4 bases; nucleotides not matched to a gene: 8. In nucleotides, the CDR3 is TGTGCCAGCTCACCGCAGGGGGACCTCCGCACCGGGGAGCTGTTTTTT. Translating it yields CASSPQGDLRTGELFF.

V and J are TRBV27 and TRBJ1-2; possible D gene TRBD1, 5 bases. The V end lost 5 bases, the J end lost 8 bases, and 15 bases lay between the germline ends. CDR1 and CDR2 (germline): MNHEY, SMNVEV (reference sequence). CDR3 length: 13 amino acids. In DNA, the CDR3 is TGTGCCAGCAGTGTAGGGGCCCTGGAGGGCTACACCTTC. Its protein product is CASSVGALEGYTF.